This T cell receptor beta chain was observed in a study of cytomegalovirus exposure and HLA in healthy donors (dated 2017 in TCRdb). Study-wide context: An earlier analysis of approximately 640 of the donors reported 250 to 350 Gb of sequence data and some 120 million unique TCR beta sequences from about 200 million T cells. Rather than drawing on any new phenotypic data, the later analysis identified candidate immune exposures from TCR beta sequences and the way those sequences occurred across donors. A separate validation cohort of about 110 different subjects was used in addition to the approximately 700-subject first cohort. Every discovery cohort repertoire had been produced on one sequencing platform. Among the approximately 400 genotyped donors, around 81% belonged to the genetic ancestry cluster associated with self-reported Caucasian donors. Several DR-DQ haplotypes were handled as single units for association and clustering, since linkage in the cohort was strong. Among around 400 genotyped donors of the cohort, an average of approximately 200,000 unique TCR beta nucleotide sequences was sequenced per donor, of which about 18% were non-productive. Both class I and class II loci were covered by HLA typing, at four-digit resolution. To decide whether each TCR beta V gene segment behaved as functional or pseudogenic, an earlier analysis of 587 of the donors relied on high-throughput TCR beta sequencing. Roughly 300 gigabases of sequencing data and 70 million to 95 million unique TCR sequences made up an early release that covered approximately 620 HLA-typed donors. Genome-wide SNP genotypes for about 55% of the roughly 670 donors were used in a later genetic analysis, which treated that subset as a discovery cohort. Alongside the repertoire data, information on donor age, sex, ethnicity and CMV serostatus was compiled. To predict cytomegalovirus infection status, the study combined high-throughput TCR immunosequencing, statistical association of individual TCRs with disease status, and machine learning. The study profiled the T cell repertoires of approximately 700 subjects by immunosequencing and related them to cytomegalovirus serostatus. The study was designed to test whether signatures of past pathogen exposure could be identified by cataloging public T cell receptors. To study patterns of TCR occurrence, a later analysis re-analyzed previously published TCR beta repertoires from around 660 donors and added high-resolution HLA genotyping. The number of typed donors differed by locus: roughly 629-640 for A, B, C, DRB1 and DQB1; 522 for DQA1; some 610 for DPA1; and around 490 for DPB1.

Details on this clone: Its specific antigen is unknown. Base qualities are not recorded, but no much larger clone differs from it by a single base.

In total, approximately 610 healthy bone marrow donors made up the cohort. All cohort members were sampled while nominally healthy, although unrecorded immune exposures were likely present. The donor tested CMV seropositive, placing the donor among the roughly 300 seropositive members of the cohort. A peripheral blood sample was collected from each donor, and TCR beta sequencing was performed on peripheral blood mononuclear cells. Genomic DNA was extracted from the blood cell samples with the Qiagen DNeasy Blood Extraction Kit. Sequences SGHVS (CDR1) and FQNEAQ (CDR2) are obtained from the germline V gene. From the cysteine through the phenylalanine, the CDR3 covers 14 amino acids. CDR3 DNA only is kept here, 42 bases in frame from base 1. Clipping removes 1 base from V and 7 bases from J, with 3 as the unmatched junction base count. Library preparation was by the immunoSEQ multiplex PCR assay. A mixture of 60 forward primers for TCR Vbeta segments and 13 reverse primers for TCR Jbeta segments was used in the multiplex PCR. The CDR3 region of rearranged TCR beta genes was amplified from genomic DNA by a multiplex PCR assay. The Illumina HiSeq System was used to sequence the amplified TCR beta libraries as 87-base-pair reads. As for how the authors treated the data: In a later analysis, some 80 million unique TCR beta chains were counted across the approximately 670 repertoires, and approximately 11 million of these chains were shared by at least two donors. A nearest-neighbor algorithm error-corrected the raw reads and collapsed the reads into unique sequences, merging closely related sequences to remove PCR and sequencing errors. V, D and J gene segments were assigned by aligning CDR3 sequences to IMGT reference sequences. For a sequence to be retained, at least a six-nucleotide match to both a V gene segment and a J gene segment was required. Rearrangements were classified as productive when the CDR3 lacked stop codons and remained in frame with V and J, and all other rearrangements were classified as non-productive. Following IMGT convention, CDR3 was defined as the stretch from the second conserved V-encoded cysteine up to the conserved J-encoded phenylalanine. In an earlier analysis of roughly 580 of the donors, sequences lacking an unambiguous match to a single V gene segment were excluded. In an earlier analysis of several hundred of the donors, V segments were called functional above 56.7% productive rearrangements and were called segregating when the between-donor standard deviation exceeded 5%. A statistical classification framework was built for diagnosing cytomegalovirus status from the catalog of TCR beta chain sequences. V and J gene assignment, in a later analysis, came from comparing TCR nucleotide sequences with IMGT/GENE-DB human TR gene sequences. The TCRdist pipeline was used in a later analysis to assign CDR3 sequences and most-parsimonious VDJ recombination scenarios. A later analysis defined each TCR beta chain by its CDR3 amino acid sequence plus V-gene family, and excluded reads lacking a unique V-gene family. A later analysis removed over 500 highly shared, low-generation-probability nucleotide sequences to deal with suspected cross-contamination and a sequencing artifact. In a later analysis, a clonal expansion index for each public chain was calculated from normalized within-repertoire ranks of inferred template counts. A later analysis computed generation probabilities with a VDJ recombination model fitted to out-of-frame rearrangements, and checked the results against IGoR. In a later analysis, TCR-TCR, TCR-HLA and TCR-CMV co-occurrence was scored with hypergeometric tests, and a repertoire-size bias correction was applied to TCR pairs. A later analysis estimated false discovery rates by permuting HLA or CMV assignments 20 times. A later analysis grouped co-occurring TCRs with DBSCAN, adding TCRdist sequence similarity when clustering within HLA-allele-positive subsets. For co-occurrence clustering, repertoires with fewer than 30,000 or more than 120,000 public chains were excluded, along with roughly five repertoires with anomalous nucleotide sharing. TCRdb obtained this table from immuneACCESS and retained in-frame rearrangements with V and J assigned. These tables miss some clones; where compared with another copy, unresolved V genes account for less than half of the shortfall, and the remainder is unexplained. The DNA was the basis for D and trimming; V, J and clone size are from that table. A total of about 89,000 clones appear in this sample, about 85% of them only once. 6.5% to 8.5% of the sample is in the top ten clones.

Here is what the overall study found, with its caveats: According to a later analysis, parvovirus B19, influenza, CMV and Epstein-Barr virus appeared linked to several top co-occurrence clusters. A later analysis found that HLA-associated TCR beta chains were more clonally expanded and had lower generation probabilities than equally common non-associated chains. According to a later analysis, most CMV-associated TCR beta chains appeared to be HLA-restricted, and the HLA associations seemed to be driven largely by CMV exposure. The only immune exposure information available for the cohort was CMV serostatus. The classifier was reported to diagnose cytomegalovirus status with high specificity and sensitivity in both the original cohort and the validation cohort. The sequencing pipeline was judged likely to have produced a cluster of highly shared sequence variants as a technical artifact. The 87-base-pair reads could not distinguish some IMGT-functional V segments, including TRBV6-2 and TRBV6-3, so those segments were excluded. In vitro tests confirmed that a few of the cytomegalovirus-associated TCR beta chains recognize cytomegalovirus antigens. A total of 150 or so TCR beta chains were listed by the study as associated with cytomegalovirus. Correlated functional status among segregating V segments might reflect linkage disequilibrium, but an unknown experimental factor could not be ruled out. Across donors, most TCR sequences were observed very rarely, whereas some public TCRs were present in many individuals. Because some donors lacked HLA typing at each locus, the association tests relied only on the typed subset. Roughly uniform sequencing depth across donors was assumed in presence/absence analyses, although this assumption may not hold. A later genetic analysis reported fewer N-insertions in productive TCRs among donors in an Asian-associated ancestry cluster than the approximately 670-donor mean. Broadly in line with IMGT annotations, most TCR beta V segments showed up in productive rearrangements about 90% or about 30% of the time in an earlier analysis of around 550 of the donors. In a later analysis, more than 15,000 TCR beta sequences were associated with specific HLA alleles at a false discovery rate of 0.05. The cohort was sequenced for TCR beta chains only, and without alpha or paired-chain data the features that could be detected were limited. It was suggested by the authors that the approach could potentially be generalized to other disease states and immunological phenotypes. A further reported finding was that TCR beta sequences accurately predicted the HLA-A and HLA-B alleles for most subjects in the first cohort. In a later analysis, TCR association rates were found to vary across HLA loci, with the most associated TCRs seen for DRB1 alleles and the fewest for HLA-C alleles. Because counts were too low, about 15 rarely observed V segments, including chromosome 9 orphons, were left out of the earlier analysis of approximately 500 of the donors. An association between a missense DCLRE1C variant and V-gene and J-gene trimming of TCR beta chains was found in a later genetic analysis and replicated in an independent cohort. Strong co-occurrence of HLA alleles, especially DR and DQ, made assigning TCR associations to individual alleles difficult.

The chain couples TRBV7-8 to TRBJ2-1; 8 middle bases align to TRBD2. Sequencing used PBMCs. This TCR came from a man in his forties in good health and CMV-seropositive. This receptor has the CDR3 CASSLGRGGNEQFF. The DNA sequence reads TGTGCCAGCAGCTTAGGCCGGGGGGGGAATGAGCAGTTCTTC.